Included here is one T cell receptor beta chain sequence, with context. Its antigen is unknown. No quality values exist for individual bases; no much larger clone is one base distant. The CDR3 regions of human TCRbeta chains were analyzed by immunosequencing. The original pipeline was this. TCRs in the repertoires were matched against a reference library of SARS-CoV-2-specific TCRs that had been generated with the MIRA antigen-specificity platform. Breadth meant the fraction of unique TCRs that were SARS-CoV-2-associated, whereas depth meant the fraction of total T cells that were SARS-CoV-2-associated. Using the MIRA data, each spike-specific TCR was mapped to the spike region that the TCR reacts to and placed in a CD4 or CD8 class. Log10-transformed breadth and depth values were compared by one-way ANOVA with Sidak's multiple comparisons tests. Sourced from immuneACCESS, this table was stored by TCRdb with only in-frame sequences that have V and J called. A share of the clones is absent; for the studies checked, an unresolved V gene accounts for under half, and the remainder has no known explanation. The V and J calls and clone size come from that table; D and trimming were worked out from the DNA. The sample table holds about 140,000 clones, of which around 89% were seen once. The ten largest account for 3.1% of the sample.

The sample is drawn from a study of T cell responses to AZD1222 COVID-19 vaccine listed by TCRdb under 2021. In the study overall: A total of under 250 trial participants underwent TCR sequencing, of whom approximately 200 had received two doses of AZD1222 and approximately 26 had received two doses of the MenACWY control vaccine. Trial participants were enrolled by age into subgroups of 18-55, 56-69 and 70-plus years, and roughly 150, 30 and 60 TCR-sequenced participants, respectively, were included in these subgroups.

The germline V gene yields ENHRY for CDR1 and SYGVKD for CDR2. The cysteine opens and the phenylalanine closes a CDR3 of 12 amino acids. Kept here is only the CDR3 DNA, which spans 36 bases and is read in frame from base 1. Trimming at the junction amounts to 5 bases on V and 2 bases on J, and the germline ends lie 7 bases apart. General study outcomes and caveats: A significant rise in spike-specific TCR breadth and depth was observed after two AZD1222 doses relative to day 0 and relative to MenACWY recipients. The 56-69-year group was small, and its depth increase did not reach significance, likely because of low power. Because no day 14 peak-response samples were available, repertoires were characterized only after the peak T cell response. Conclusions about previously exposed vaccinees were limited because only a handful of AZD1222 recipients were SARS-CoV-2 seropositive at baseline. Vaccine-associated CD4 TCRs spanned the whole spike protein, with dominant responses in regions 160-218 and 743-854. Reportedly, almost half of the unique spike-specific TCRs recognized epitopes lying outside the regions that are mutated in the B.1.351 and B.1.1.7 variants. Participants were mostly white British, with more females than males. The authors suggested clonal diversity may have been underestimated.

Interpreted using the paper, the time point label stands for: about 28 days (+/-7) after the second vaccine dose. AZD1222 recipients given second doses at about 4 weeks or at about 12 weeks were pooled, since spike-specific TCR depth and breadth were not found to differ between the two schedules. Vaccinee samples came from UK trials COV001 and COV002, including a single-blind randomized controlled phase 2/3 trial of AZD1222 (ChAdOx1 nCoV-19) in healthy adults. For TCRbeta chain sequencing, PBMC samples were collected from trial participants at day 0 and at day 28 after the second dose. The sequence came from an adult who received the AZD1222 COVID-19 vaccine. Recombination linked TRBV10-3 to TRBJ2-7; the D gene is perhaps TRBD1 or TRBD2, as each covers 5 bases. The sample consisted of peripheral blood, taken 28 days after the second AZD1222 dose. The DNA sequence reads TGTGCCATCAGTCGGGGCACCTACGAGCAGTACTTC. It translates as CAISRGTYEQYF.